The 32 T cell receptor beta chains below come from one sample, sequenced in a study of cytomegalovirus exposure and HLA in healthy donors. Vbeta (60) and Jbeta (13) primers were used in the PCR. The table came from immunoSEQ multiplex PCR; TCRdb's copy has only in-frame clones and leaves some out. Among fewer than 250,000 clones listed, 80% to 90% were seen once. Material for sequencing was PBMCs. The source of these receptors is a man younger than 40 in good health and CMV-seronegative.

The gene calls are TRBV21-1 and TRBJ1-2; the D segment call TRBD1 is taken from the table without a DNA check. TRBV21-1 is classified as a pseudogene. The CDR3 has 15 residues. CDR3 DNA: TGTGCCAGCAGCGGACAGGGGGCGAGAAACTATGGCTACACCTTC. This sequence encodes CASSGQGARNYGYTF.

The rearrangement links TRBV6-1 to TRBJ1-1, with D possibly being TRBD1 (6 bases). The CDR3 loop spans 14 amino acids. Deletions cut 7 bases from V and 0 bases from J, with 12 bases between. Germline CDR1 reads MNHNS; CDR2 reads SASEGT. CDR3 protein: CASMGRGVNTEAFF. DNA for the CDR3: TGTGCCAGCATGGGCAGGGGAGTGAACACTGAAGCTTTCTTT.

This clone was found once. The gene calls are TRBV19 and TRBJ1-1, with 10 bases identical to TRBD1. Per germline, CDR1 LNHDA and CDR2 SQIVND (reference sequence). J gave up 4 bases and V 3 bases, and 5 bases lay outside the gene matches. The CDR3 is 15 amino acids. DNA for the CDR3: TGTGCCAGTAGTATTGGCGGACAGGGGGGCACTGAAGCTTTCTTT. Its protein is CASSIGGQGGTEAFF.

The gene calls are TRBV4-3 and TRBJ1-4; D gene ambiguous. There are 16 residues in the CDR3. Germline loops: CDR1 LGHNA, CDR2 YSLEER. Trimming removed 0 bases at V and 4 bases at J, with 12 bases between. The CDR3 protein is CASSQDLQLYNEKLFF. As DNA, the CDR3 is TGCGCCAGCAGCCAAGATCTACAGCTATATAATGAAAAACTGTTTTTT.

The V call is TRBV19, the J call TRBJ1-1, with 11 bases aligning to TRBD1. The length of the CDR3 is 15 residues. The germline V gene has CDR1 LNHDA and CDR2 SQIVND (reference sequence). The trim removed 7 bases at V and 4 bases at J, leaving 8 bases unmatched. CDR3 sequence (DNA): TGTGCCAGTACCGAGGACAGGGGGCTTCGCACTGAAGCTTTCTTT. Protein product: CASTEDRGLRTEAFF.

The J gene is TRBJ1-5, the V gene TRBV19; 7 bases are shared with TRBD1. The CDR3 length is 13 residues. Germline V gives CDR1 LNHDA, CDR2 SQIVND (reference sequence). After removal of 4 bases from V and 5 bases from J, the junction contained 2 bases not matched to a gene. The CDR3 region has the DNA TGTGCCAGTAGTAACAGGGGAGATCAGCCCCAGCATTTT. This translates into CASSNRGDQPQHF.

This clone came up once. The rearrangement uses TRBV4-1 and TRBJ2-1; 7 bases align to TRBD1. The V gene's germline CDR1 is MGHRA and CDR2 YSYEKL. J lost 7 bases, V lost 1 base, and 10 bases had no gene match. The CDR3 has 16 amino acids. The CDR3, as DNA: TGCGCCAGCAGCCAAGGGGACAGCACGGGCCGAAATGAGCAGTTCTTC. The encoded protein is CASSQGDSTGRNEQFF.

The chain has TRBV4-1 and TRBJ1-1; 10 bases agree with TRBD1. J gave up 4 bases and V 1 base, and 6 bases lay outside the gene matches. Germline assignment: CDR1 MGHRA and CDR2 YSYEKL. The CDR3 extends over 16 amino acids. The CDR3 is CASSQATGGSSTEAFF. In nucleotides, the CDR3 is TGCGCCAGCAGCCAAGCGACAGGGGGCTCGAGCACTGAAGCTTTCTTT.

The rearrangement uses TRBV5-6 and TRBJ2-4; possible D gene TRBD1, 5 bases. Germline CDR1 is SGHDT and CDR2 is YYEEEE. Trimming left V 4 bases short and J 0 bases short, with 14 bases between. The CDR3 is 16 amino acids. This chain's CDR3 is CASSSRQLLAKNIQYF. The CDR3 DNA follows: TGTGCCAGCAGCAGCCGACAGTTACTAGCCAAAAACATTCAGTACTTC.

For the CDR3, the DNA is TGCGCCAGCAGACGAGCGTCCACAATCTATGGCTACACCTTC. This codes for CASRRASTIYGYTF. V is TRBV5-1 and J is TRBJ1-2; D is ambiguous. Germline-derived CDR1 and CDR2 are SGHRS and YFSETQ. The CDR3 loop spans 14 amino acids. Trimming removed 5 bases at V and 4 bases at J, with 15 bases between.

This clone occurred once. This chain links TRBV7-2 with TRBJ2-5; TRBD2 matches at 8 bases. CDR1 SGHTA and CDR2 FQGNSA come from the germline V gene. The trim removed 0 bases at V and 5 bases at J, leaving 5 bases unmatched. The CDR3 has 15 amino acids. CDR3 residues: CASSLAKQRGETQYF. CDR3 sequence (DNA): TGTGCCAGCAGCTTAGCGAAACAGCGGGGGGAGACCCAGTACTTC.

J is TRBJ2-1 and V is TRBV6-4; 8 bases agree with TRBD2. Germline CDR1 MRHNA, CDR2 SNTAGT. The CDR3 is 16 residues long. With V trimmed by 4 bases and J by 1 base, 6 bases remained unmatched. CDR3 protein: CASSAETGGSYNEQFF. CDR3 in DNA: TGTGCCAGCAGTGCGGAGACGGGGGGGTCCTACAATGAGCAGTTCTTC.

The chain combines TRBV6-1 with TRBJ2-1, with a tentative D call TRBD1 (6 bases). The CDR3 runs to 12 residues. V gave up 3 bases and J gave up 10 bases, with 10 bases separating them. Germline V gene data show CDR1 as MNHNS and CDR2 as SASEGT. The CDR3 sequence is CASSDADREQFF. DNA of the CDR3: TGTGCCAGCAGTGATGCTGACAGGGAGCAGTTCTTC.

This chain uses TRBV7-3 with TRBJ1-1; no reliable D call. Trimming pared 8 bases from V and 2 bases from J, leaving 12 bases between. Germline V gene lookup returns CDR1 SGHTA and CDR2 FQGTGA. The CDR3 length is 13 residues. Here the CDR3 reads CASREYRNTEAFF. In DNA, the CDR3 is TGTGCCAGCCGTGAGTACCGTAACACTGAAGCTTTCTTT.

The chain couples TRBV7-9 to TRBJ2-3, with D possibly TRBD1 on 5 matching bases. Trimming removed 7 bases from V and 2 bases from J, with 16 bases in between. The CDR3 consists of 15 residues. Per the germline V gene, CDR1 is SEHNR and CDR2 is FQNEAQ (reference sequence). CDR3 nucleotide sequence: TGTGCCAGCACCCCAGGGCGACTGTCCACAGATACGCAGTATTTT. Encoded protein: CASTPGRLSTDTQYF.

The V call is TRBV7-9, the J call TRBJ1-2, with D perhaps TRBD1 (6 bases). The CDR3 has 14 residues. V was shortened by 5 bases and J by 4 bases, with 14 bases between the two germline ends. Germline V gene sequence: CDR1 SEHNR, CDR2 FQNEAQ (reference sequence). CDR3 DNA: TGTGCCAGCAGCCTACAGGGTATTGGCTATGGCTACACCTTC. Translating it yields CASSLQGIGYGYTF.

The rearrangement uses TRBV19 and TRBJ2-3, with TRBD1 matching 7 bases. V shed 5 bases and J 4 bases; nucleotides not matched to a gene: 6. Germline-derived CDR1 and CDR2 are LNHDA and SQIVND (reference sequence). CDR3 length: 14 residues. CDR3 region: CASSHEGGADTQYF. Written as DNA, the CDR3 is TGTGCCAGTAGTCATGAAGGGGGCGCAGATACGCAGTATTTT.

The rearrangement links TRBV7-2 to TRBJ1-2, with D hard to call. Germline V gene sequence: CDR1 SGHTA, CDR2 FQGNSA. The CDR3 runs to 14 residues. Trimming cost V 0 bases and J 7 bases, with 12 bases left between them. The CDR3 region is CASSLATGMSGYTF. CDR3 nucleotide sequence: TGTGCCAGCAGCTTAGCAACGGGGATGAGTGGCTACACCTTC.

CDR3 residues: CASSQSRGTGASDDGYTF. The CDR3 nucleotides are TGCGCCAGCAGTCAATCGAGAGGGACAGGGGCCTCTGATGATGGCTACACCTTC. The gene calls are TRBV23-1 and TRBJ1-2; 10 bases match TRBD1. TRBV23-1 falls under the ORF class, with uncertain function. The CDR3 consists of 18 residues. J gave up 6 bases and V 0 bases, and 13 bases lay outside the gene matches.

This chain links TRBV5-6 with TRBJ1-3, with 7 bases lining up with TRBD1. The CDR3 sequence is 16 residues long. Germline CDR1 and CDR2: SGHDT and YYEEEE. V lost 1 base to trimming and J lost 3 bases; unmatched junction nucleotides: 7. This CDR3 reads CASSLPGTAYGNTIYF. The CDR3 bases are TGTGCCAGCAGCTTGCCCGGGACAGCGTATGGAAACACCATATATTTT. The full variable domain, with the rest looked up from reference TRBV5-6 and TRBJ1-3, is DAGVTQSPTHLIKTRGQQVTLRCSPKSGHDTVSWYQQALGQGPQFIFQYYEEEERQRGNFPDRFSGHQFPNYSSELNVNALLLGDSALYLCASSLPGTAYGNTIYFGEGSWLTVV.

This chain uses TRBV10-3 with TRBJ2-7, with 12 nucleotides matching TRBD1. CDR1 is ENHRY and CDR2 is SYGVKD in the germline V gene. The CDR3 loop spans 14 amino acids. V gave up 6 bases and J gave up 6 bases; unmatched junction bases: 6. CDR3 amino acids: CAISGDRGRAEQYF. The DNA for the CDR3 is TGTGCCATCAGCGGGGACAGGGGGCGGGCCGAGCAGTACTTC.

This clone was seen only once. This chain links TRBV14 with TRBJ2-5, with TRBD1 identical over 8 bases. V gave up 3 bases and J gave up 13 bases; unmatched junction bases: 13. Germline CDR1 and CDR2: SGHDN and FVKESK. This CDR3 spans 14 amino acids. As DNA, the CDR3 is TGTGCCAGCAGCCACCCGGGACAGGCCAGGATGCGGTACTTC. It yields the protein CASSHPGQARMRYF. Combining the CDR3 with reference TRBV14 and TRBJ2-5 gives the whole variable domain EAGVTQFPSHSVIEKGQTVTLRCDPISGHDNLYWYRRVMGKEIKFLLHFVKESKQDESGMPNNRFLAERTGGTYSTLKVQPAELEDSGVYFCASSHPGQARMRYFGPGTRLLVL.

This clone was seen once. This chain joins TRBV7-9 and TRBJ1-1; TRBD1 agrees at 7 bases. CDR3 size: 17 residues. Germline CDR1 is SEHNR and CDR2 is FQNEAQ (reference sequence). Trimming removed 3 bases from V and 3 bases from J; junction bases left unmatched: 13. The CDR3 sequence: CASSFLPHTGTDTEAFF. The DNA for the CDR3 is TGTGCCAGCAGCTTTTTACCCCACACCGGGACAGACACTGAAGCTTTCTTT.

Turning to this clone: The junction differs from germline at one of its ends, possibly a read error. This sequence joins TRBV9 and TRBJ2-6; possibly TRBD1 for D (5 bases). This CDR3 is 15 amino acids long. Germline CDR1 and CDR2: SGDLS and YYNGEE. The DNA of the CDR3 is TGTGCCAGCAGCGTTACAGCTCCTGGGGCCAGCGTCCTGACTTTC. Its protein product is CASSVTAPGASVLTF.

J is TRBJ2-3 and V is TRBV2; 8 bases are shared with TRBD1. Trimming cost V 4 bases and J 4 bases; bases outside gene matches: 7. CDR1 and CDR2 (germline): SNHLY, FYNNEI. CDR3 length equals 15 residues. CDR3 DNA: TGTGCCAGCAGTGCGCAGGGGGCGCATTCAGATACGCAGTATTTT. Translation gives CASSAQGAHSDTQYF.

This rearrangement joins TRBV28 to TRBJ1-3; the match to TRBD1 covers 8 bases. CDR1 MDHEN and CDR2 SYDVKM come from the germline V gene. The J segment lost 3 bases and the V segment lost 2 bases, leaving 6 bases of the junction unmatched. This CDR3 is built from 16 residues. The CDR3 loop is CASSLPGGGVGNTIYF. The CDR3, as DNA: TGTGCCAGCAGTTTACCAGGGGGCGGTGTTGGAAACACCATATATTTT.

This chain connects TRBV7-9 to TRBJ2-1, with TRBD1 identical over 9 bases. CDR1 and CDR2 (germline): SEHNR, FQNEAQ (reference sequence). This CDR3 comprises 14 residues. Germline trimming cut 5 bases from V and 8 bases from J; bases unmatched to any gene: 7. CDR3 region: CASSQGQGWDEQFF. The CDR3 DNA is TGTGCCAGCAGCCAAGGACAGGGGTGGGATGAGCAGTTCTTC.

The rearrangement links TRBV18 to TRBJ2-5, with D possibly matching TRBD1 (6 bases). Germline V CDR1 and CDR2: KGHSH, LQKENI. V lost 3 bases, J lost 0 bases, and 11 bases lay in between. The CDR3 spans 15 residues. CDR3 bases: TGTGCCAGCTCACCCCTGACAGGAGACCAAGAGACCCAGTACTTC. Protein product: CASSPLTGDQETQYF.

This chain joins TRBV5-6 and TRBJ2-5; D is unresolved. The J call may be incorrect, as the DNA end agrees better with TRBJ2-7. Germline loops: CDR1 SGHDT, CDR2 YYEEEE. The CDR3 covers 16 residues. The DNA of the CDR3 is TGTGCCAGCAGCTTGGTGTCAGCTCACAGCTCCTACGAGCAGTACTTC. Protein: CASSLVSAHSSYEQYF.

The gene calls are TRBV2 and TRBJ2-2; 8 nucleotides agree with TRBD1. The CDR3 totals 15 residues. Germline CDR1 and CDR2: SNHLY and FYNNEI. Trimming took 4 bases from V and 4 from J; bases not matched to a gene: 5. In DNA form, the CDR3 reads TGTGCCAGCAGTGGGGACAGGACCAGCACCGGGGAGCTGTTTTTT. It translates to CASSGDRTSTGELFF.

A remark on this clone: Compared with germline, one end of the junction differs, possibly owing to a read error. This chain joins TRBV6-6 and TRBJ2-6; a weak D match, TRBD1 (5 bases). Per the germline V gene, CDR1 is MNHNY and CDR2 is SVGAGI (reference sequence). The CDR3 is made up of 13 amino acids. Here the CDR3 reads CASSLSGASVLTF. In DNA form, the CDR3 reads TGTGCCAGCAGTCTCTCTGGGGCCAGCGTCCTGACTTTC.

Only a few counts were recorded for this clone. This CDR3 is CASSGQQYQETQYF. DNA for the CDR3: TGTGCCAGCAGCGGACAGCAGTACCAAGAGACCCAGTACTTC. The chain couples TRBV28 to TRBJ2-5; D may be TRBD1 (6 bases). The CDR3 length is 14 residues. The V end was cut by 6 bases, the J end by 0 bases, with 11 bases between. Germline V gene sequence: CDR1 MDHEN, CDR2 SYDVKM.